This T cell receptor beta chain was captured by sequencing in a study of blood T cell repertoires in COVID-19. The germline CDR1 and CDR2 sequences are SGHNT and YYREEE (reference sequence). Trimming took 4 bases from V and 8 from J; bases not matched to a gene: 8. This CDR3 comprises 14 residues. Profiling relied on immunoSEQ multiplex PCR, and the TCRdb table lists in-frame clones only, not all of them. The profile shows around 55,000 clones, 88% of them singletons. Material: peripheral blood. This sequence joins TRBV5-4 and TRBJ2-1, with 8 bases identical to TRBD2. This receptor was taken from a man aged 55-75 years with active COVID-19. CDR3 region: CASSQGAGGHEQFF. CDR3 in DNA: TGTGCCAGCAGCCAGGGTGCGGGAGGCCATGAGCAGTTCTTC.